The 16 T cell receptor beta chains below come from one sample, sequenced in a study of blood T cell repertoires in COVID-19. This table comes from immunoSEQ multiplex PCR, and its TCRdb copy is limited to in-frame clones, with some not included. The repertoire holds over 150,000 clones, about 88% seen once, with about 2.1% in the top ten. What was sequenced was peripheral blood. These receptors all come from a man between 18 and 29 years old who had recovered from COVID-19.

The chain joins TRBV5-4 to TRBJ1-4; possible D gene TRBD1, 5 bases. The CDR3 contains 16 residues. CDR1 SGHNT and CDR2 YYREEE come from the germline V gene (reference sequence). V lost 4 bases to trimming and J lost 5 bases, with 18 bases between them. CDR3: CASSPGGTVRNEKLFF. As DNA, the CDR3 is TGTGCCAGCAGCCCTGGGGGGACTGTTAGAAATGAAAAACTGTTTTTT.

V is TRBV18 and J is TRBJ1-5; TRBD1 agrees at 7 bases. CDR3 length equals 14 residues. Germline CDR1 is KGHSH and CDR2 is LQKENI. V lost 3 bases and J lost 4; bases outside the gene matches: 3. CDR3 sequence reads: CASSPGTENQPQHF. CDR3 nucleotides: TGTGCCAGCTCACCGGGGACAGAGAATCAGCCCCAGCATTTT. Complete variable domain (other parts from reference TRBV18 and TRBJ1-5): NAGVMQNPRHLVRRRGQEARLRCSPMKGHSHVYWYRQLPEEGLKFMVYLQKENIIDESGMPKERFSAEFPKEGPSILRIQQVVRGDSAAYFCASSPGTENQPQHFGDGTRLSIL.

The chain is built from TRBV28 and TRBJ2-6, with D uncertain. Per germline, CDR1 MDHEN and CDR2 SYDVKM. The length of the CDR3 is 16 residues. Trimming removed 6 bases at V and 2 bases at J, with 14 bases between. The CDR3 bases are TGTGCCAGCAGCCGACCCGACACCGCTGGGGCCAACGTCCTGACTTTC. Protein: CASSRPDTAGANVLTF.

For the CDR3, the DNA is TGTGCCAGCAGCTCACAGGGGCAGGTCCAAGAGACCCAGTACTTC. This codes for CASSSQGQVQETQYF. The gene calls are TRBV7-9 and TRBJ2-5; 7 nucleotides match TRBD1. With V trimmed by 4 bases and J by 1 base, 6 bases remained unmatched. Germline V gene data show CDR1 as SEHNR and CDR2 as FQNEAQ (reference sequence). This CDR3 comprises 15 residues. The full variable domain, completed using reference TRBV7-9 and TRBJ2-5, is DTGVSQNPRHKITKRGQNVTFRCDPISEHNRLYWYRQTLGQGPEFLTYFQNEAQLEKSRLLSDRFSAERPKGSFSTLEIQRTEQGDSAMYLCASSSQGQVQETQYFGPGTRLLVL.

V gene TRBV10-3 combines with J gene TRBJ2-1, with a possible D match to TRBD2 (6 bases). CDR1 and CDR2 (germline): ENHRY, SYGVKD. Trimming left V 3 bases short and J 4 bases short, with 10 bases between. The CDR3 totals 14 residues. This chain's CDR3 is CAISDGREYNEQFF. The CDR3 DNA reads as TGTGCCATCAGTGATGGCCGGGAGTACAATGAGCAGTTCTTC.

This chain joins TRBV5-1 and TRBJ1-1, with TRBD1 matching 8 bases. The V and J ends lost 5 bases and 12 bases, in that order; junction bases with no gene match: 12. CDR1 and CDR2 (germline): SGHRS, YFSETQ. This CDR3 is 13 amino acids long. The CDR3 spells CASSSTGASEPFF. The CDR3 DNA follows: TGCGCCAGCAGTTCGACAGGGGCCTCAGAACCTTTCTTT. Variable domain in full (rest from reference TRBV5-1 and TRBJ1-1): KAGVTQTPRYLIKTRGQQVTLSCSPISGHRSVSWYQQTPGQGLQFLFEYFSETQRNKGNFPGRFSGRQFSNSRSEMNVSTLELGDSALYLCASSSTGASEPFFGQGTRLTVV.

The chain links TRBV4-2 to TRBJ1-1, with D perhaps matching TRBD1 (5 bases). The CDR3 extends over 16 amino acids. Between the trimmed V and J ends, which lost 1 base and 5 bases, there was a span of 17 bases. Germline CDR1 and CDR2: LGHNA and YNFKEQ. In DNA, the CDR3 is TGTGCCAGCAGCCAAGGGGCCTTAGTGCGGGGGACTGAAGCTTTCTTT. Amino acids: CASSQGALVRGTEAFF.

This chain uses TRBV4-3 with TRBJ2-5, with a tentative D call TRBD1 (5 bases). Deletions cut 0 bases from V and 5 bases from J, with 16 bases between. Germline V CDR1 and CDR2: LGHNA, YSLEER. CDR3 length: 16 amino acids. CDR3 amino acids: CASSQDAPGIKETQYF. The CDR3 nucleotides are TGCGCCAGCAGCCAAGATGCGCCAGGGATCAAGGAGACCCAGTACTTC.

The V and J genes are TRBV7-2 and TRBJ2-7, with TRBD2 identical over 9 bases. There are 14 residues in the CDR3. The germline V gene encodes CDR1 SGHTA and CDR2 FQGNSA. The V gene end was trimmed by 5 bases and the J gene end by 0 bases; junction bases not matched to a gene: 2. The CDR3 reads CASSASGTSYEQYF. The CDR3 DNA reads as TGTGCCAGCAGCGCTAGCGGGACCTCCTACGAGCAGTACTTC.

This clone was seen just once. The CDR3 coding sequence is TGTGCCACTAGCGGGGGATGGGGGGATCGCTACGAGCAGTACTTC. Translated, it gives CATSGGWGDRYEQYF. The V call is TRBV6-5, the J call TRBJ2-7; 10 bases match TRBD2. The CDR3 is 15 residues long. In germline, CDR1 is MNHEY, CDR2 SVGAGI. The ends lost 10 bases at V and 3 bases at J; junction bases unmatched: 12.

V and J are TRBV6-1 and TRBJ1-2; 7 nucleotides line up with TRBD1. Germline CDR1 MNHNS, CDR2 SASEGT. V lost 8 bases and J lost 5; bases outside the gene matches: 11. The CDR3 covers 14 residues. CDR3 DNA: TGTGCCAGCCTCCGACAGGGATCAAAGTATGGCTACACCTTC. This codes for CASLRQGSKYGYTF.

CDR3 region: CASRTSGRGDTQYF. The CDR3 nucleotides are TGTGCCAGCAGAACTAGCGGGAGGGGAGATACGCAGTATTTT. This rearrangement joins TRBV6-5 to TRBJ2-3, with 13 bases aligning to TRBD2. The trim removed 6 bases at V and 5 bases at J, leaving 2 bases unmatched. CDR3 length equals 14 residues. Germline values: CDR1 MNHEY, CDR2 SVGAGI.

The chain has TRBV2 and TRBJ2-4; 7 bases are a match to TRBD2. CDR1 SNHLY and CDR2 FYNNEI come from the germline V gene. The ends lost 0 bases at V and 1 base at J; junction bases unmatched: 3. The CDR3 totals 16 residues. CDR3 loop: CASSEAGGIAKNIQYF. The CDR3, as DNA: TGTGCCAGCAGTGAAGCGGGAGGGATCGCCAAAAACATTCAGTACTTC.

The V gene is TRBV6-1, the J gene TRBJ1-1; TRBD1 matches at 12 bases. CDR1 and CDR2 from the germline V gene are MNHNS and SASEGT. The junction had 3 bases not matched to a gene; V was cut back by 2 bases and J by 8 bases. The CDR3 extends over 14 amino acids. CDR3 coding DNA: TGTGCCAGCAGTGAAAGGGGACAGGGGGCAGAAGCTTTCTTT. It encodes CASSERGQGAEAFF.

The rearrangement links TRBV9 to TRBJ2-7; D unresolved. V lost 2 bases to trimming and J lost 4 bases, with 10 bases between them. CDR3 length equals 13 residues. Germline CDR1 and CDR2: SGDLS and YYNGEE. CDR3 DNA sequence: TGTGCCAGCAGCGTTACAGAAACTTACGAGCAGTACTTC. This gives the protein CASSVTETYEQYF.

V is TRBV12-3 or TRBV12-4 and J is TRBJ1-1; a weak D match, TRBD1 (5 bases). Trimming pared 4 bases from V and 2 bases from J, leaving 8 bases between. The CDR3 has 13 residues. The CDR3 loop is CASSSTGNTEAFF. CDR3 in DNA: TGTGCCAGCAGTTCCACAGGAAACACTGAAGCTTTCTTT.